These T cell receptor beta chains were read from a single sample in a study of PD-1 blockade in classical Hodgkin lymphoma. Some clones are missing from TCRdb's copy, which holds only in-frame ones; the method was immunoSEQ multiplex PCR. The sample consists of 90,000 to 140,000 clones, about nine tenths of them appearing once. The sample consisted of peripheral blood mononuclear cells (PBMCs), taken before the fourth cycle of nivolumab. Receptors were obtained from a human donor with classical Hodgkin lymphoma. Each CDR3 is given with its conserved first and last residue.

V gene	J gene	CDR3 protein
TRBV7-9	TRBJ2-6	CASSLGEAGANVLTF
TRBV28	TRBJ2-7	CASSAPGTSGSYEQYF
TRBV19	TRBJ2-7	CASSMASGSRYEQYF
TRBV30	TRBJ2-1	CAWSQGFNEQFF
TRBV2	TRBJ1-1	CASSEAGRGRLENTEAFF
TRBV7-2	TRBJ2-7	CASSRLPWQNYEQYF
TRBV28	TRBJ1-1	CASGEGGSTEAFF
TRBV29-1	TRBJ1-1	CSGTDRGLNTEAFF
TRBV19	TRBJ2-7	CASSIVRTASYEQYF
TRBV4-3	TRBJ2-5	CASSQVGNEAQYF
TRBV29-1	TRBJ1-1	CSVEEMEQNTEAFF
TRBV30	TRBJ1-2	CAWRRPGTSVDGYTF
TRBV2	TRBJ1-1	CASRWGPTGSGRSTEAFF
TRBV19	TRBJ1-1	CASSTPITVNTEAFF
TRBV5-4	TRBJ2-1	CAIGRGLTSNEQFF
TRBV7-9	TRBJ2-7	CASSTAMGNVAYEQYF
TRBV4-3	TRBJ1-1	CASSQVPNTEAFF
TRBV2	TRBJ2-7	CASRMYVTAYEQYF
TRBV6-1	TRBJ1-5	CASSEAGAVISNQPQHF
TRBV7-9	TRBJ1-1	CASSLPSWRTEAFF
TRBV4-2	TRBJ2-3	CASSLQTGGGRDTQYF
TRBV28	TRBJ2-7	CASRRQSSYEQYF
TRBV2	TRBJ2-3	CASSEGTSTTDTQYF
TRBV5-1	TRBJ1-2	CASSLAGVTNYGYTF
TRBV9	TRBJ2-6	CASSWGQLSGANVLTF
TRBV18	TRBJ2-7	CASCEDGGSYEQYF
TRBV6-5	TRBJ1-2	CASSSLRTQSGYTF
TRBV5-1	TRBJ1-2	CASSYEQGLNGYTF
TRBV5-4	TRBJ2-7	CASSPGLAYEQYF
TRBV5-4	TRBJ2-5	CASSLVTQETQYF
TRBV5-1	TRBJ1-1	CASSSQGHANTEAFF
TRBV2	TRBJ2-1	CAIRKGGGPVYEQFF
TRBV19	TRBJ1-4	CASRRNNEKLFF
TRBV18	TRBJ2-3	CASSPELFAGTDTQYF
TRBV18	TRBJ2-3	CASSQGTSGSVDTQYF
TRBV19	TRBJ1-5	CAGRLPGKYSNQPQHF
TRBV5-4	TRBJ1-1	CASSFSQGTEAFF
TRBV18	TRBJ1-5	CASSPVGGAGQPQHF
TRBV14	TRBJ2-1	CASFDRSYNEQFF
TRBV15	TRBJ2-6	CATSRDVGSGANVLTF
TRBV5-8	TRBJ1-2	CASSDRVSNYGYTF
TRBV5-4	TRBJ2-7	CASSLGRGPGIEQYF
TRBV4-3	TRBJ2-1	CASSQGLAGSPPNEQFF
TRBV6-6	TRBJ2-1	CASSYGLAGPGGEQFF
TRBV7-9	TRBJ1-2	CASSFGTSNYGYTF
TRBV4-1	TRBJ2-1	CASSQAPFGLAGGDEQFF
TRBV7-2	TRBJ2-3	CASSLVGLRSGTDTQYF
TRBV19	TRBJ2-1	CASSGGVRNEQFF
TRBV5-6	TRBJ1-2	CASTQQAGGAYGYTF
TRBV11-2	TRBJ1-1	CASSGPLGMNTEAFF
TRBV30	TRBJ2-7	CAWDLDSYEQYF
TRBV7-2	TRBJ2-1	CASSQLTRHEQFF